Listed here are 12 T cell receptor beta chains from one sample, sequenced in a study of blood T cell repertoires in COVID-19 (dated by TCRdb to the early 2020s). Library preparation was by the immunoSEQ multiplex PCR assay. TCRdb took over this immuneACCESS table, retaining in-frame rearrangements with V and J assigned. Such tables are incomplete; in checked studies, under half of the missing clones stem from an unresolved V gene, and the remainder is unexplained. In all, the sample holds roughly 120,000 clones, and approximately 84% of those were seen once. The top ten hold less than 1.5% of the sample. Sequencing used peripheral blood. These receptor sequences come from a middle-aged man with acute or convalescent COVID-19.

In this sample, this clone turned up once. This chain uses TRBV5-8 with TRBJ2-3; D gene uncertain. The germline V gene has CDR1 SGHTS and CDR2 YDEGEE. The CDR3 is 16 residues long. V was trimmed by 7 bases and J by 0 bases, leaving 18 bases between them. The CDR3 loop reads CASSLEAAYSTDTQYF. CDR3 coding DNA: TGTGCCAGCTCCCTCGAGGCGGCCTATAGCACAGATACGCAGTATTTT.

This chain's CDR3 is CSASWTSGNNEQFF. In DNA, the CDR3 is TGCAGTGCTAGTTGGACTAGCGGGAACAATGAGCAGTTCTTC. This chain joins TRBV20-1 and TRBJ2-1, with 12 bases that match TRBD2. CDR1 and CDR2 (germline): DFQATT, SNEGSKA (reference sequence). This CDR3 region has 14 residues. After removal of 3 bases from V and 5 bases from J, the junction contained 2 bases not matched to a gene.

CDR3 coding DNA: TGTGCCAGCAGTGAGAGGACCTCGGCGGGACAGTCAAATTCACCCCTCCACTTT. It is translated as CASSERTSAGQSNSPLHF. This rearrangement joins TRBV6-1 to TRBJ1-6; 7 bases map to TRBD1. CDR1 is MNHNS and CDR2 is SASEGT in the germline V gene. V lost 3 bases to trimming and J lost 7 bases; unmatched junction nucleotides: 15. The CDR3 sequence is 18 residues long.

This chain links TRBV28 with TRBJ1-4, with 9 bases aligning to TRBD1. Germline assignment: CDR1 MDHEN and CDR2 SYDVKM. CDR3 size: 14 residues. V was pared by 5 bases and J by 10 bases, with 8 bases of the junction left unmatched. CDR3 in amino acids: CASSRDRVLVKLFF. Here the CDR3 DNA reads TGTGCCAGCAGTCGGGACAGGGTCTTAGTAAAACTGTTTTTT.

This chain uses TRBV4-2 with TRBJ1-3, with a weak D call TRBD1 (5 bases). V lost 6 bases to trimming and J lost 2 bases, with 11 bases between them. Germline CDR1 reads LGHNA; CDR2 reads YNFKEQ. There are 14 residues in the CDR3. CDR3 in amino acids: CASSGGGTGNTIYF. Here the CDR3 DNA reads TGTGCCAGCAGTGGGGGAGGGACTGGAAACACCATATATTTT.

The CDR3, as DNA: TGTGCCAGCAGTTTAGGGCTAGCAGTCGGGGAGCTGTTTTTT. Translating gives CASSLGLAVGELFF. J is TRBJ2-2 and V is TRBV27; tentatively, D is TRBD2 (5 bases). From germline, CDR1 is MNHEY and CDR2 SMNVEV (reference sequence). V was pared by 2 bases and J by 7 bases, with 11 bases between. The CDR3 consists of 14 residues.

The chain combines TRBV7-9 with TRBJ1-1; weak D call: TRBD1 (5 bases). Germline lookup yields CDR1 SEHNR and CDR2 FQNEAQ (reference sequence). V lost 5 bases and J lost 7, with 11 bases in between. The CDR3 contains 12 residues. In nucleotides, the CDR3 is TGTGCCAGCAGCCCTCGGGGGAATGAAGCTTTCTTT. It codes for CASSPRGNEAFF.

J is TRBJ1-5 and V is TRBV19, with a weak D call TRBD1 (6 bases). This CDR3 is built from 14 residues. Trimming took 3 bases from V and 5 from J, leaving 11 bases between them. The germline V gene encodes CDR1 LNHDA and CDR2 SQIVND (reference sequence). The CDR3 DNA is TGTGCCAGTAGTATCTGGACAGCGGATCAGCCCCAGCATTTT. It specifies CASSIWTADQPQHF.

The chain carries TRBV6-1 and TRBJ1-6, with 7 bases aligning to TRBD1. Looked up from germline, CDR1 is MNHNS and CDR2 is SASEGT. With V trimmed by 6 bases and J by 7 bases, 6 bases remained unmatched. CDR3 size: 14 residues. In nucleotides, the CDR3 is TGTGCCAGCAGCACGGGACAGTCGAATTCACCCCTCCACTTT. Amino acids: CASSTGQSNSPLHF.

CDR3 loop: CASSLGDRGYQETQYF. DNA of the CDR3: TGTGCCAGCAGCTTAGGGGACAGGGGCTACCAAGAGACCCAGTACTTC. J is TRBJ2-5 and V is TRBV7-9; 10 bases line up with TRBD1. The V segment lost 1 base and the J segment 0 bases; nucleotides outside the gene matches: 2. Germline CDR1 and CDR2: SEHNR and FQNEAQ (reference sequence). The CDR3 loop spans 16 amino acids.

V gene TRBV7-9 combines with J gene TRBJ2-1; 11 bases are shared with TRBD2. V lost 4 bases, J lost 0 bases, and 11 bases stayed unmatched. Germline assignment: CDR1 SEHNR and CDR2 FQNEAQ (reference sequence). This CDR3 is built from 19 residues. CDR3 residues: CASSSRGTSGLSSYNEQFF. The CDR3 DNA reads TGTGCCAGCAGCTCCCGAGGGACTAGCGGTCTTAGCTCCTACAATGAGCAGTTCTTC. The full variable domain, with the rest looked up from reference TRBV7-9 and TRBJ2-1, is DTGVSQNPRHKITKRGQNVTFRCDPISEHNRLYWYRQTLGQGPEFLTYFQNEAQLEKSRLLSDRFSAERPKGSFSTLEIQRTEQGDSAMYLCASSSRGTSGLSSYNEQFFGPGTRLTVL.

This clone was counted between two and nine times. This rearrangement joins TRBV2 to TRBJ1-5; D remains unclear. CDR1 is SNHLY and CDR2 is FYNNEI in the germline V gene. The CDR3 has 15 residues. V dropped 9 bases and J dropped 0 bases, with 15 bases sitting between them. The CDR3 loop is CASQLQEDSNQPQHF. In DNA, the CDR3 is TGTGCCAGTCAACTGCAGGAGGATAGCAATCAGCCCCAGCATTTT. Drawing the rest from reference TRBV2 and TRBJ1-5, the complete variable domain is EPEVTQTPSHQVTQMGQEVILRCVPISNHLYFYWYRQILGQKVEFLVSFYNNEISEKSEIFDDQFSVERPDGSNFTLKIRSTKLEDSAMYFCASQLQEDSNQPQHFGDGTRLSIL.